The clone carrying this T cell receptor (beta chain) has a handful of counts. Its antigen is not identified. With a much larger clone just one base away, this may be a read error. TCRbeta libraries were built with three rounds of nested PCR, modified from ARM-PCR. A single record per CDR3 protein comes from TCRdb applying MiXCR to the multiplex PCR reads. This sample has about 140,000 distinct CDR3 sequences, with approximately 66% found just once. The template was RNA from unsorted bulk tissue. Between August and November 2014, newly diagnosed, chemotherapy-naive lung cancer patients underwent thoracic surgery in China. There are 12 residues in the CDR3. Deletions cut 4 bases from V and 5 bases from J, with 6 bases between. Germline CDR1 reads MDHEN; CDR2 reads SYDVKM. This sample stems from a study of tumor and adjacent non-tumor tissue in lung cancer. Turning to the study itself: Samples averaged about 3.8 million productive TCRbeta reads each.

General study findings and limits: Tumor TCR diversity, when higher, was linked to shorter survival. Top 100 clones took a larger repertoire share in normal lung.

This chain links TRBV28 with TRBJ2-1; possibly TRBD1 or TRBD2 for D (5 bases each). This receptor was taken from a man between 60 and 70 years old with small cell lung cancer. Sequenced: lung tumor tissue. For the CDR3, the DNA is TGTGCCAGCAGTTCGGGACACAATGAGCAGTTCTTC. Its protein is CASSSGHNEQFF.